The clone carrying this T cell receptor beta chain was seen only a few times. The sample is drawn from a study of blood T cell repertoires in COVID-19. Across the study: Samples of COVID-19 (acute and convalescent) were obtained from the United States, Italy and Spain. PBMCs, B-cell-depleted T cells, or T cells provided the cDNA or gDNA that made up the material.

As handled by the study authors: It was from reference gene primer amplification that nucleated cell counts were estimated. Using immunoSEQ multiplex PCR, the repertoire was profiled, and TCRdb retains in-frame clones only, with some absent. Clone size and V and J calls were adopted from that table, with D and trimming inferred from the DNA. Found here are about 40,000 clones, approximately 91% of them singletons; the top ten hold approximately 0.4%. The CDR3 has 13 residues. Germline V gene lookup returns CDR1 SGHNT and CDR2 YENEEA. The V gene end was trimmed by 9 bases and the J gene end by 5 bases; junction bases not matched to a gene: 4.

Sequenced material: peripheral blood. The chain combines TRBV11-3 with TRBJ2-2; 9 bases line up with TRBD1. The sequence was obtained from a human donor in a cohort sampled during active COVID-19. For the CDR3, the DNA is TGTGCCAGTGGACAGGGGAGGACCGGGGAGCTGTTTTTT. Its translation: CASGQGRTGELFF. The whole variable domain, filled in from reference TRBV11-3 and TRBJ2-2, reads EAGVVQSPRYKIIEKKQPVAFWCNPISGHNTLYWYLQNLGQGPELLIRYENEEAVDDSQLPKDRFSAERLKGVDSTLKIQPAELGDSAVYLCASGQGRTGELFFGEGSRLTVL.